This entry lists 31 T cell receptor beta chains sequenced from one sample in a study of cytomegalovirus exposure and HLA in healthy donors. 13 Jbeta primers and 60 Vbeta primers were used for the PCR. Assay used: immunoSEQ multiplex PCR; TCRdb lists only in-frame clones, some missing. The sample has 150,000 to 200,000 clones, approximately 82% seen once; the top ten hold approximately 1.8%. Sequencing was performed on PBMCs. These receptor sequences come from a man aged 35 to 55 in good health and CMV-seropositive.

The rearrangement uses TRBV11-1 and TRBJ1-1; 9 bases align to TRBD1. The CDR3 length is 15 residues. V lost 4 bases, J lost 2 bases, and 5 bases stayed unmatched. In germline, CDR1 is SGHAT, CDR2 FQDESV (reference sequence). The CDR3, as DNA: TGTGCCAGCAGCTCACCGACAGGGGGAAACACTGAAGCTTTCTTT. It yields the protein CASSSPTGGNTEAFF. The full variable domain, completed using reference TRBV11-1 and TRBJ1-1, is EAEVAQSPRYKITEKSQAVAFWCDPISGHATLYWYRQILGQGPELLVQFQDESVVDDSQLPKDRFSAERLKGVDSTLKIQPAELGDSAMYLCASSSPTGGNTEAFFGQGTRLTVV.

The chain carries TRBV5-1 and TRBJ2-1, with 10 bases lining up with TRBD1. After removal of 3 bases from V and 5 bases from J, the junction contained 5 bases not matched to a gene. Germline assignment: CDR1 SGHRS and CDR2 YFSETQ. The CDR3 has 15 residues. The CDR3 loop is CASSSRQGADNEQFF. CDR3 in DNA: TGCGCCAGCAGCTCCCGACAGGGGGCGGACAATGAGCAGTTCTTC.

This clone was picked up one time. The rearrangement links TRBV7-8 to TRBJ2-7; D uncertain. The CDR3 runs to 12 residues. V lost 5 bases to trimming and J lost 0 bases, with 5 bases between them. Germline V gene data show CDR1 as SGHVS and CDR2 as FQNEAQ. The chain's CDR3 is CASSPSSYEQYF. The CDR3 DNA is TGTGCCAGCAGCCCGAGCTCCTACGAGCAGTACTTC.

The CDR3 DNA is TGTGCCAGCAAGATGGGACAGGGGGACACCGGGGAGCTGTTTTTT. This translates into CASKMGQGDTGELFF. The genes are TRBV6-4 and TRBJ2-2; TRBD1 aligns across 11 bases. Looked up from germline, CDR1 is MRHNA and CDR2 is SNTAGT. The CDR3 has 15 residues. V was clipped by 7 bases and J by 3 bases; unmatched bases: 4.

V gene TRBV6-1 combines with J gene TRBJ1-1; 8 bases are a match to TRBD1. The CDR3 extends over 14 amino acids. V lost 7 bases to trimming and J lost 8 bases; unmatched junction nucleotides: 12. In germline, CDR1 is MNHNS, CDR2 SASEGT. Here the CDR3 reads CASTPGFQGAEAFF. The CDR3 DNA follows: TGTGCCAGCACCCCAGGGTTCCAGGGGGCCGAAGCTTTCTTT.

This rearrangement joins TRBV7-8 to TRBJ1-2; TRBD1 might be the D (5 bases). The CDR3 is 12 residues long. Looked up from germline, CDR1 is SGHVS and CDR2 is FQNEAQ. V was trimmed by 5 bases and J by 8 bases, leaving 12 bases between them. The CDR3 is CASSRDSIGYTF. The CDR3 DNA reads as TGTGCCAGCAGCCGCGACAGTATCGGCTACACCTTC. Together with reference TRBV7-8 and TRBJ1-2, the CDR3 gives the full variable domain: GAGVSQSPRYKVAKRGQDVALRCDPISGHVSLFWYQQALGQGPEFLTYFQNEAQLDKSGLPSDRFFAERPEGSVSTLKIQRTQQEDSAVYLCASSRDSIGYTFGSGTRLTVV.

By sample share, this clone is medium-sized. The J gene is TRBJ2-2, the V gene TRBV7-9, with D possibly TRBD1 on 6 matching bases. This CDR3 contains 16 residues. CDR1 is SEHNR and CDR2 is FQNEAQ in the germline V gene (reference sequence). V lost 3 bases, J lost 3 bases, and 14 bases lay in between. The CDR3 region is CASSFRQGIYTGELFF. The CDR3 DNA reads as TGTGCCAGCAGCTTCCGCCAGGGGATTTACACCGGGGAGCTGTTTTTT.

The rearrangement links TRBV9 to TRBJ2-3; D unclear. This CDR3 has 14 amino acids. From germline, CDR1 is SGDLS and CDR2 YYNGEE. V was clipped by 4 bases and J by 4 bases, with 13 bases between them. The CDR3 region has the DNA TGTGCCAGCAGCAGTCTAGAGGCAGCAGATACGCAGTATTTT. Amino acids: CASSSLEAADTQYF.

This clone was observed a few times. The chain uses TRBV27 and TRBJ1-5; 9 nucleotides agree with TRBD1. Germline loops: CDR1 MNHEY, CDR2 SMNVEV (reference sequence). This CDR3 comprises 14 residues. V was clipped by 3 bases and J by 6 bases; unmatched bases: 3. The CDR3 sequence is CASSFTGGGQPQHF. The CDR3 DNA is TGTGCCAGCAGTTTCACAGGGGGCGGTCAGCCCCAGCATTTT.

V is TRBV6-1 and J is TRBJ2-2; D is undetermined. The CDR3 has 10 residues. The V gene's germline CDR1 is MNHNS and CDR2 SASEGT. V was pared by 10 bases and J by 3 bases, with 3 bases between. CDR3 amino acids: CATYTGELFF. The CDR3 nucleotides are TGTGCCACCTACACCGGGGAGCTGTTTTTT.

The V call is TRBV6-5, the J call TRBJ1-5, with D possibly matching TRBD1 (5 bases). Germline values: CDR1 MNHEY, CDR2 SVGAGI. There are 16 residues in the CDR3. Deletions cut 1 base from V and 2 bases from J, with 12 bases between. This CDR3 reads CASSYWPGNGNQPQHF. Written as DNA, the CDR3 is TGTGCCAGCAGTTACTGGCCAGGGAACGGCAATCAGCCCCAGCATTTT.

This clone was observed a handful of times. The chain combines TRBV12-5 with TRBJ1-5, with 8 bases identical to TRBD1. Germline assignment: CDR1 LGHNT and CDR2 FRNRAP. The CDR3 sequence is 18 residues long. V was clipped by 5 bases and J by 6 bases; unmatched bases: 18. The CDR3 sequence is CASGPPLAGTGGSQPQHF. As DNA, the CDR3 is TGTGCTAGTGGTCCTCCCCTGGCTGGGACAGGAGGAAGTCAGCCCCAGCATTTT.

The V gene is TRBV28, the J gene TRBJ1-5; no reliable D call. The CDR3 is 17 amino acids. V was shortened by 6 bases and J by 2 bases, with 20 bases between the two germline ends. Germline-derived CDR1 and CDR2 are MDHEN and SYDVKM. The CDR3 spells CASSSYGRMGRNQPQHF. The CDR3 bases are TGTGCCAGCAGCTCATACGGCAGGATGGGCCGCAATCAGCCCCAGCATTTT.

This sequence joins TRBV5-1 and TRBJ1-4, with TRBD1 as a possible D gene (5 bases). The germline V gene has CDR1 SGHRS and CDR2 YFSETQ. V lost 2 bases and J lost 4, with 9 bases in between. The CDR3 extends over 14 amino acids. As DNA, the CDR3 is TGCGCCAGCAGCTTTGGGGGGGTTAATGAAAAACTGTTTTTT. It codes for CASSFGGVNEKLFF.

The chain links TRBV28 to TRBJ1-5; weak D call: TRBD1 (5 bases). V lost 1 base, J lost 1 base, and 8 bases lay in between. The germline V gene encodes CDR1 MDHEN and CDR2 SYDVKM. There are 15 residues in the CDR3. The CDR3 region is CASSLSRESNQPQHF. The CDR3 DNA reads TGTGCCAGCAGTTTATCCAGGGAAAGCAATCAGCCCCAGCATTTT.

The CDR3 DNA reads as TGTGCCTCGAAGGGACAGGGGGGGGAGACCCAGTACTTC. Protein product: CASKGQGGETQYF. The chain combines TRBV6-1 with TRBJ2-5; 11 bases match TRBD1. V was clipped by 11 bases and J by 5 bases; unmatched bases: 7. CDR3 length: 13 amino acids. Germline CDR1 reads MNHNS; CDR2 reads SASEGT.

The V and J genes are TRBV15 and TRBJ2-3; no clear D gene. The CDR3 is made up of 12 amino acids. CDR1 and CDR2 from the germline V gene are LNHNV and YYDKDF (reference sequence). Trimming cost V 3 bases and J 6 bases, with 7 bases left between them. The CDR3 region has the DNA TGTGCCACCAGCAGCGACTTGGATACGCAGTATTTT. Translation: CATSSDLDTQYF. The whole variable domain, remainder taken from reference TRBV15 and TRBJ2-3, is DAMVIQNPRYQVTQFGKPVTLSCSQTLNHNVMYWYQQKSSQAPKLLFHYYDKDFNNEADTPDNFQSRRPNTSFCFLDIRSPGLGDTAMYLCATSSDLDTQYFGPGTRLTVL.

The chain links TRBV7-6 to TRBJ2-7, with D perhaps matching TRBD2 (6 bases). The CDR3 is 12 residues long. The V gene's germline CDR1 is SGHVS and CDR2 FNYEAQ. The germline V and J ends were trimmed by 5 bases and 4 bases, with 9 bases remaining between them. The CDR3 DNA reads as TGTGCCAGCAGCCCGGGACTTTACGAGCAGTACTTC. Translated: CASSPGLYEQYF.

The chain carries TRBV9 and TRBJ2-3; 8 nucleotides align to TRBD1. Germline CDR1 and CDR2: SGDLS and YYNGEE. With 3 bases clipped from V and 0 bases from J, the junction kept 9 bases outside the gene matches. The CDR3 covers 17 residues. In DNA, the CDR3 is TGTGCCAGCAGCGCCTACTTAAGGACAGGGAGCACAGATACGCAGTATTTT. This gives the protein CASSAYLRTGSTDTQYF.

Here the CDR3 reads CASSPSGSPLGEQFF. In DNA, the CDR3 is TGTGCCAGCAGCCCAAGCGGCAGCCCCTTGGGTGAGCAGTTCTTC. The chain is built from TRBV11-3 and TRBJ2-1, with a weak D call TRBD2 (5 bases). The CDR3 contains 15 residues. The V end lost 5 bases, the J end lost 9 bases, and 20 bases lay between the germline ends. Germline V gene data show CDR1 as SGHNT and CDR2 as YENEEA.

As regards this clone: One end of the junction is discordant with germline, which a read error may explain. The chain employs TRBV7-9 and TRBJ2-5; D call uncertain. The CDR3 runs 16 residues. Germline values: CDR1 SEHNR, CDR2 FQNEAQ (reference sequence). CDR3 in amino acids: CSSSLVPVGYQETQYF. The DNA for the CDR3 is TGTTCCAGCAGCTTAGTTCCCGTCGGTTATCAAGAGACCCAGTACTTC.

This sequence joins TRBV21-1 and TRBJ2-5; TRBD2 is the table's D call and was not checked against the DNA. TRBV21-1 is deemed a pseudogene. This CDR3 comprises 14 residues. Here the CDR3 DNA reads TGTGCCAGCCGACTGAGGTTGATGGGAGAGACCCAGTACTTC. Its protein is CASRLRLMGETQYF.

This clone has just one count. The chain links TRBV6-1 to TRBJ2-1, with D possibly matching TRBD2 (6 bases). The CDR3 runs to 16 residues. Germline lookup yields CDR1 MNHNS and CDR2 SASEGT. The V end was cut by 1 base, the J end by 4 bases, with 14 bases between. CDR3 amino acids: CASSEGEVVGYNEQFF. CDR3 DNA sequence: TGTGCCAGCAGTGAAGGGGAGGTGGTGGGTTACAATGAGCAGTTCTTC.

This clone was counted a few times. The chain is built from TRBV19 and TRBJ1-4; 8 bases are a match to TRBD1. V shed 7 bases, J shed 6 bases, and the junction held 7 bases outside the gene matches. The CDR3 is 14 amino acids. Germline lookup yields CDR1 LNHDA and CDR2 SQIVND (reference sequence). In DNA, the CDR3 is TGTGCCAGTACGTCCAGGGGGCTGGATGAAAAACTGTTTTTT. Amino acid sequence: CASTSRGLDEKLFF. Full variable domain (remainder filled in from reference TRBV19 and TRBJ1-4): DGGITQSPKYLFRKEGQNVTLSCEQNLNHDAMYWYRQDPGQGLRLIYYSQIVNDFQKGDIAEGYSVSREKKESFPLTVTSAQKNPTAFYLCASTSRGLDEKLFFGSGTQLSVL.

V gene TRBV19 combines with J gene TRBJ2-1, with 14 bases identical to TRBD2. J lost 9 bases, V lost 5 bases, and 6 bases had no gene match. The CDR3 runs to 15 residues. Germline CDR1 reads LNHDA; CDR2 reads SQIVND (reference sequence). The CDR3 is CASSPGLAGVGEQFF. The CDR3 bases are TGTGCCAGTAGTCCGGGACTAGCGGGAGTCGGTGAGCAGTTCTTC.

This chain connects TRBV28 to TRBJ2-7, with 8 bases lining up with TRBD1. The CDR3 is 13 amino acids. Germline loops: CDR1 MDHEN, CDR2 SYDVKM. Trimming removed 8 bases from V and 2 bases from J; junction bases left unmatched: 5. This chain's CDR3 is CASSRTGPYEQYF. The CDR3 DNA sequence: TGTGCCAGCTCCCGGACAGGGCCCTACGAGCAGTACTTC.

CDR3 DNA sequence: TGTGCCAGCAGCTTATGGGCTAGCGGAAACACCGGGGAGCTGTTTTTT. The encoded protein is CASSLWASGNTGELFF. This chain uses TRBV11-2 with TRBJ2-2; 7 bases agree with TRBD2. The V gene end was trimmed by 2 bases and the J gene end by 2 bases; junction bases not matched to a gene: 5. The CDR3 has 16 residues. Looked up from germline, CDR1 is SGHAT and CDR2 is FQNNGV.

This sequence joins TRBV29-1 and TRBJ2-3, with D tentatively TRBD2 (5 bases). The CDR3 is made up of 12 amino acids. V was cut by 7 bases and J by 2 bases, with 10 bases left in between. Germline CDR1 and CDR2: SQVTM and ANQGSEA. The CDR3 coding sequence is TGCAGCGCGAGGGCGTACACAGATACGCAGTATTTT. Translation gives CSARAYTDTQYF.

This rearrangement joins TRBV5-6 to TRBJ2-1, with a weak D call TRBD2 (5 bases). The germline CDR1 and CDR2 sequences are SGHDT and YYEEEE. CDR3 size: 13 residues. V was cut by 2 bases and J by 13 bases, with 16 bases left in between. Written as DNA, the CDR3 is TGTGCCAGCAGCTTCGAGCGGATTGGAGAACAGTTCTTC. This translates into CASSFERIGEQFF.

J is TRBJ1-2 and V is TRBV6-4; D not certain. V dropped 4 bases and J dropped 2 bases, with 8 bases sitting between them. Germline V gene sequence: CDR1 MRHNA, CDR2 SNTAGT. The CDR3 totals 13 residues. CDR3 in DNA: TGTGCCAGCAGTGGGACGGGAAACTATGGCTACACCTTC. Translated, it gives CASSGTGNYGYTF.

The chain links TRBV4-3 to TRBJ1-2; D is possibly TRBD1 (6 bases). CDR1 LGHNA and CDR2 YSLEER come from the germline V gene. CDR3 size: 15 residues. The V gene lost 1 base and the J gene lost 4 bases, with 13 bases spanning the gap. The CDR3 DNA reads TGCGCCAGCAGCCAAGGGGGGGGCAGGAGCTATGGCTACACCTTC. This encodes CASSQGGGRSYGYTF.